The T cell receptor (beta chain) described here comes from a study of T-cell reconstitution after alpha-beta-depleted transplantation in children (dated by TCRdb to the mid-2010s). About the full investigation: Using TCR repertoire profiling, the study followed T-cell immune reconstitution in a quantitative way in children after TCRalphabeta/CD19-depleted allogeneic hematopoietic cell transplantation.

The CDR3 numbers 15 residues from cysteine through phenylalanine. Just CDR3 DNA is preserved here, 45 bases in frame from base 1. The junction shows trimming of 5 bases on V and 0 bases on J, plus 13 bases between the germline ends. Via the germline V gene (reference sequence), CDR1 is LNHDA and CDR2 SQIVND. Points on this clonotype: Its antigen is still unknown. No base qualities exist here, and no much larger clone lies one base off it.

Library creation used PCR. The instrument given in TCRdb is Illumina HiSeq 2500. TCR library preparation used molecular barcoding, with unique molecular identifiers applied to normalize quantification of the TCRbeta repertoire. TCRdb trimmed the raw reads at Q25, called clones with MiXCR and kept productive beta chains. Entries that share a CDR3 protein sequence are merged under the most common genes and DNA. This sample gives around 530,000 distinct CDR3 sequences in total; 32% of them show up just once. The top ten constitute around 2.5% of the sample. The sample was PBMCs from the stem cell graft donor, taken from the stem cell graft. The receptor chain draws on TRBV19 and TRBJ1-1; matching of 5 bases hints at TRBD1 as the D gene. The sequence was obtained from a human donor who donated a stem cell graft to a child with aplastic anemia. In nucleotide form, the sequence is TGTGCCAGTAGTTGGGGCAGACCTATGAACACTGAAGCTTTCTTT. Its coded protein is CASSWGRPMNTEAFF.